This TCR beta chain was observed in a study of blood T cell repertoires in COVID-19. Study background: Samples taken during acute and convalescent COVID-19 were collected in the United States, Italy and Spain. Sample material is recorded as cDNA or gDNA derived from T cells, B-cell-depleted T cells, or PBMCs.

Between the trimmed V and J ends, which lost 5 bases and 0 bases, there was a span of 14 bases. CDR1 is SQVTM and CDR2 is ANQGSEA in the germline V gene. This CDR3 contains 15 residues. This clone is a singleton in its sample. In the original workflow: Estimation of nucleated cell counts relied on the amplification of reference gene primers. The assay was immunoSEQ multiplex PCR, and TCRdb's table has in-frame clones only and misses some. Clone size and V and J calls were adopted from that table, with D and trimming inferred from the DNA. The sample includes a few hundred thousand clones, 85% to 90% of them seen just once.

The sample was peripheral blood. The receptor was derived from a woman between 40 and 50 years old who had recovered from COVID-19. The V gene is TRBV29-1, the J gene TRBJ2-4; D unclear. The CDR3 is CSVSVFSLAKNIQYF. The DNA for the CDR3 is TGCAGCGTTTCCGTGTTCTCCTTAGCCAAAAACATTCAGTACTTC.